One sample yielded the 25 T cell receptor beta chains listed below, sequenced in a study of esophageal squamous cell carcinoma under preoperative chemotherapy. TCRdb re-called the PCR reads through MiXCR, storing one row per CDR3 protein. The profile shows about 32,000 distinct CDR3 sequences, less than 65% of them singletons. Regarding time point: after preoperative PTX-NDP chemotherapy. This sample was taken from a patient given preoperative chemotherapy. The origin of the receptors is a human donor with esophageal squamous cell carcinoma. The donor label of this sample is uncertain.

The chain joins TRBV12-3 or TRBV12-4 to TRBJ2-3; 9 bases fit TRBD1. The CDR3 has 16 residues. Germline trimming cut 5 bases from V and 1 base from J; bases unmatched to any gene: 7. This CDR3 is CASSLLRDRGTDTQYF. Here the CDR3 DNA reads TGTGCCAGCAGTCTACTCCGGGACAGGGGCACAGATACGCAGTATTTT.

This clonotype was recorded many times. This chain links TRBV7-8 with TRBJ2-2; 11 bases fit TRBD1. Germline V CDR1 and CDR2: SGHVS, FQNEAQ. The V and J ends lost 4 bases and 5 bases, in that order; junction bases with no gene match: 3. This CDR3 spans 15 amino acids. This CDR3 is CASSYGTGGTGELFF. The CDR3 DNA sequence: TGTGCCAGCAGCTACGGGACAGGGGGGACCGGGGAGCTGTTTTTT.

The chain joins TRBV11-2 to TRBJ2-7; D remains unclear. Trimming shortened V by 1 base and J by 0 bases, and 7 bases separated the two germline ends. CDR1 is SGHAT, CDR2 FQNNGV, per germline. The CDR3 is 14 residues long. The CDR3 nucleotides are TGTGCCAGCAGCTTAGGACTTATCTCCTACGAGCAGTACTTC. This encodes CASSLGLISYEQYF.

The chain is built from TRBV11-2 and TRBJ2-3; 8 bases line up with TRBD2. The CDR3 covers 15 residues. Per germline, CDR1 SGHAT and CDR2 FQNNGV. V was pared by 8 bases and J by 1 base, with 8 bases of the junction left unmatched. As DNA, the CDR3 is TGTGCCAGCGACGACCCAGCGGGGGGCACAGATACGCAGTATTTT. This translates into CASDDPAGGTDTQYF.

By share, this clonotype counts as medium-sized. This rearrangement joins TRBV7-2 to TRBJ2-1, with TRBD2 identical over 10 bases. Unmatched junction bases numbered 11, after V lost 5 bases and J lost 7 bases. Per the germline V gene, CDR1 is SGHTA and CDR2 is FQGNSA. The CDR3 extends over 16 amino acids. Written as DNA, the CDR3 is TGTGCCAGCAGCATACAGGTTAGCGGGGGGTTAAATGAGCAGTTCTTC. This sequence encodes CASSIQVSGGLNEQFF.

The gene calls are TRBV7-2 and TRBJ2-5; TRBD2 is a possible D gene (6 bases). Germline V lookup: CDR1 SGHTA, CDR2 FQGNSA. With 5 bases removed from V and 10 bases from J, the gap between germline ends came to 20 bases. There are 14 residues in the CDR3. CDR3 amino acids: CASSGGFAKDIQYF. The CDR3 DNA follows: TGTGCCAGCAGCGGGGGGTTCGCCAAAGACATCCAGTACTTC.

This clonotype has more than one count but fewer than ten. This chain connects TRBV7-2 to TRBJ2-1; D unresolved. The V and J ends lost 10 bases and 9 bases respectively, with 19 bases between them. This CDR3 contains 13 residues. The germline V gene encodes CDR1 SGHTA and CDR2 FQGNSA. The CDR3 loop reads CATHKNRLGEQFF. The CDR3 coding sequence is TGTGCCACACATAAGAACCGTTTGGGTGAGCAGTTCTTC. Together with reference TRBV7-2 and TRBJ2-1, the CDR3 gives the full variable domain: GAGVSQSPSNKVTEKGKDVELRCDPISGHTALYWYRQSLGQGLEFLIYFQGNSAPDKSGLPSDRFSAERTGGSVSTLTIQRTQQEDSAVYLCATHKNRLGEQFFGPGTRLTVL.

The chain links TRBV5-1 to TRBJ2-3; D could derive from TRBD1 or TRBD2 (5 bases each). The CDR3 runs 15 residues. The ends were cut back, 0 bases at V and 2 bases at J, with 10 bases in the middle. In germline, CDR1 is SGHRS, CDR2 YFSETQ. The CDR3 spells CASSLAGHITDTQYF. CDR3 nucleotides: TGCGCCAGCAGCTTGGCGGGGCACATCACAGATACGCAGTATTTT.

The V gene is TRBV11-3, the J gene TRBJ2-1, with D perhaps TRBD1 or TRBD2 (5 bases each). This CDR3 is 14 amino acids long. The ends were cut back, 8 bases at V and 13 bases at J, with 24 bases in the middle. CDR1 and CDR2 from the germline V gene are SGHNT and YENEEA. The CDR3 sequence: CASASRGAKKTQFF. In DNA form, the CDR3 reads TGTGCCAGCGCGAGTAGAGGGGCGAAGAAGACCCAGTTCTTC.

The table lists this clonotype with a few counts. The V and J genes are TRBV7-2 and TRBJ2-7; a possible D gene is TRBD1 (6 bases). CDR3 size: 15 residues. Trimming took 7 bases from V and 1 from J, leaving 17 bases between them. Germline CDR1 and CDR2: SGHTA and FQGNSA. The CDR3 sequence: CASNSGAGQSYEQYF. The CDR3 coding sequence is TGTGCCAGCAACTCAGGGGCGGGTCAGTCCTACGAGCAGTACTTC.

In this sample, this clonotype turned up once. The genes are TRBV7-2 and TRBJ2-2, with D tentatively TRBD1 (6 bases). Gene TRBJ2-3 matches the end of the DNA better, so the J call may be wrong. The CDR3 has 17 residues. Germline CDR1 is SGHTA and CDR2 is FQGNSA. This CDR3 reads CASSLGAGTLNSGEQYF. The CDR3 nucleotides read TGTGCCAGCAGCTTGGGGGCCGGGACCCTAAACTCAGGGGAGCAGTATTTT.

The V gene is TRBV11-2, the J gene TRBJ2-3; 8 bases agree with TRBD1. CDR1 and CDR2 (germline): SGHAT, FQNNGV. Trimming removed 3 bases from V and 4 bases from J; junction bases left unmatched: 3. There are 14 residues in the CDR3. The CDR3 DNA follows: TGTGCCAGCAGCTTCGTACAGGGGGCAGATACGCAGTATTTT. Translating it yields CASSFVQGADTQYF.

The V and J genes are TRBV7-6 and TRBJ2-5, with a tentative D call TRBD2 (7 bases). The germline gives CDR1 SGHVS, CDR2 FNYEAQ. This CDR3 is 14 amino acids long. CDR3 bases: TGTGCGGGGCTCGGGGGGCGTGGCCAGGAGACCCAGTACTTC. This encodes CAGLGGRGQETQYF.

A note on this clonotype: The junction differs from germline at one of its ends, possibly a read error. This chain joins TRBV7-8 and TRBJ2-3; weak D call: TRBD2 (7 bases). Per germline, CDR1 SGHVS and CDR2 FQNEAQ. CDR3 size: 15 residues. The CDR3 reads CARGLVGGGPDTQYF. CDR3 DNA: TGTGCCAGGGGCTTAGTGGGCGGGGGCCCAGATACGCAGTACTTT.

The chain couples TRBV11-2 to TRBJ2-1, with D possibly TRBD1 on 5 matching bases. Matching the DNA end better, TRBJ2-7 makes the J call doubtful. Germline CDR1 SGHAT, CDR2 FQNNGV. This CDR3 has 14 residues. CDR3 in amino acids: CASSLDPGQYEQYF. CDR3 bases: TGTGCCAGCAGCTTAGATCCAGGGCAATACGAGCAGTACTTC.

The table lists this clonotype with a few counts. The chain combines TRBV20-1 with TRBJ2-3; the match to TRBD2 covers 8 bases. CDR3 length: 16 residues. V dropped 2 bases and J dropped 1; count of bases not matched to a gene: 8. The V gene's germline CDR1 is DFQATT and CDR2 SNEGSKA (reference sequence). The CDR3 region is CSARIAGRSRTDTQYF. CDR3 sequence (DNA): TGCAGTGCTAGAATAGCGGGGAGATCTCGCACAGATACGCAGTATTTT.

The chain links TRBV7-3 to TRBJ2-3, with TRBD1 identical over 9 bases. The J call could be wrong; TRBJ2-2 is a better fit for the DNA end. This CDR3 region has 14 residues. Germline CDR1 and CDR2: SGHTA and FQGTGA. In DNA form, the CDR3 reads TGTGCCAGCAGCATCCTTCACGGGACAGGGAAGCTGTTTTTT. Translated, it gives CASSILHGTGKLFF.

This clonotype was observed a handful of times. The chain uses TRBV11-2 and TRBJ2-1; possibly TRBD2 for D (6 bases). Looked up from germline, CDR1 is SGHAT and CDR2 is FQNNGV. CDR3 length: 14 residues. Between the trimmed V and J ends, which lost 5 bases and 13 bases, there was a span of 21 bases. The CDR3 here is CASSQGAGQETQFF. The CDR3 nucleotides read TGTGCCAGCAGCCAAGGCGCGGGGCAAGAGACCCAGTTCTTC.

The CDR3: CASRPTGRQETQYF. CDR3 DNA sequence: TGCGCCAGCAGACCTACAGGGCGCCAAGAGACCCAGTACTTC. The V call is TRBV5-1, the J call TRBJ2-5, with D tentatively TRBD1 (6 bases). There are 14 residues in the CDR3. The V and J ends lost 5 bases and 1 base respectively, with 12 bases between them. Germline V gene data show CDR1 as SGHRS and CDR2 as YFSETQ.

This clonotype was observed at least ten times. This chain connects TRBV11-3 to TRBJ2-3, with D hard to call. CDR1 is SGHNT, CDR2 YENEEA, per germline. Deletions cut 6 bases from V and 4 bases from J, with 11 bases between. This CDR3 region has 13 residues. DNA of the CDR3: TGTGCCAGCAGTCCCCAACGACCAGATACGCAGTATTTT. Encoded protein: CASSPQRPDTQYF. The complete variable domain, with remaining parts taken from reference TRBV11-3 and TRBJ2-3, reads EAGVVQSPRYKIIEKKQPVAFWCNPISGHNTLYWYLQNLGQGPELLIRYENEEAVDDSQLPKDRFSAERLKGVDSTLKIQPAELGDSAVYLCASSPQRPDTQYFGPGTRLTVL.

As regards this clonotype: The junction does not match germline at one end; this may be a read error. The V and J genes are TRBV7-8 and TRBJ2-5; the D gene is possibly TRBD2 (7 bases). Germline V lookup: CDR1 SGHVS, CDR2 FQNEAQ. The CDR3 contains 15 residues. The DNA for the CDR3 is TGTGGCGCGGGGCTAGGGGGGGGCGACCAAGATACCCAGTACTTC. Protein: CGAGLGGGDQDTQYF.

In the case of this clonotype: Since the CDR3 does not end with the conserved phenylalanine or tryptophan, this likely comes from a read error. It is unclear where the CDR3 begins or ends on the DNA, so no DNA is shown, and the CDR3 is as TCRdb lists it. The CDR3 sequence is CASGLPLTSL. The chain combines TRBV12-5 with TRBJ2-3; TRBD1, the table's D call, was not compared with the DNA. Germline assignment: CDR1 LGHNT and CDR2 FRNRAP. The CDR3 has 10 residues if both end residues are counted.

This clonotype was counted at least ten times. V and J are TRBV5-4 and TRBJ2-5; weak D call: TRBD1 (6 bases). V was pared by 1 base and J by 4 bases, with 14 bases between. Germline CDR1 is SGHNT and CDR2 is YYREEE (reference sequence). The CDR3 has 15 amino acids. The CDR3 DNA sequence: TGTGCCAGCAGCTTGACAACAGGGATGCGAGAGACCCAGTACTTC. It specifies CASSLTTGMRETQYF.

The table lists this clonotype with many counts. The chain is built from TRBV7-9 and TRBJ1-3; D is uncertain. Germline loops: CDR1 SEHNR, CDR2 FQNEAQ (reference sequence). The CDR3 sequence is 13 residues long. V was trimmed by 5 bases and J by 4 bases, leaving 9 bases between them. The CDR3 nucleotides are TGTGCCAGCAGCCAAAGGCCAGGAAACACCATATATTTT. The encoded protein is CASSQRPGNTIYF.

There are many counts of this clonotype. The chain is built from TRBV27 and TRBJ2-1, with TRBD2 matching over 12 bases. TRBJ2-7 explains the end of the DNA better; the J call may be wrong. The CDR3 is 19 residues long. Germline-derived CDR1 and CDR2 are MNHEY and SMNVEV (reference sequence). CDR3 nucleotides: TGTGCCAGCAGTTTATCCGGGACTAGCGGGTACTTTAGCTCCTACGAGCAGTACTTC. Its protein is CASSLSGTSGYFSSYEQYF.